Given below is one T cell receptor (beta chain) in context. Template material for amplifying TCR beta CDR3 regions consisted of RNA transcripts. HTBI primers drove first-round RT-PCR of the TCR CDR3. TCRdb called the multiplex PCR reads again in MiXCR, with one record for every CDR3 protein. The sample has about 520,000 distinct CDR3 sequences, roughly a quarter seen once. The record originates from a study of T cells in Graves' hyperthyroidism and ophthalmopathy. The CDR3 spans 15 residues. The germline CDR1 and CDR2 sequences are SEHNR and FQNEAQ (reference sequence). V was pared by 1 base and J by 5 bases, with 8 bases of the junction left unmatched. Lactation, pregnancy, other autoimmune disease or uncontrolled infection excluded patients. PBMCs were collected from a 10 ml volume of fresh peripheral blood.

The receptor comes from a woman aged 30 to 39 with Graves' ophthalmopathy. The sequenced sample was blood. The rearrangement links TRBV7-9 to TRBJ2-7; 7 bases fit TRBD1. The CDR3 DNA sequence: TGTGCCAGCAGCTTAGAAGGGGGCGGATGGGACGAGCAGTACTTC. This encodes CASSLEGGGWDEQYF.